These 2 T cell receptor beta chains originate from one sample sequenced in a study of blood T cell repertoires in COVID-19. Data came from immunoSEQ multiplex PCR; TCRdb stores just in-frame clones and leaves some out. The sample records a few hundred thousand clones, about nine tenths being singletons. The source material was peripheral blood. All receptors come from a man between 18 and 29 years old with active or convalescent COVID-19.

This clone was seen just once. This chain links TRBV2 with TRBJ2-1; the match to TRBD2 covers 12 bases. V was clipped by 0 bases and J by 2 bases; unmatched bases: 11. The CDR3 has 20 residues. The germline CDR1 and CDR2 sequences are SNHLY and FYNNEI. The CDR3 here is CASSEAFASGRASAYNEQFF. The CDR3, as DNA: TGTGCCAGCAGTGAAGCTTTTGCTAGCGGGAGGGCCAGTGCCTACAATGAGCAGTTCTTC. Full variable domain (remainder filled in from reference TRBV2 and TRBJ2-1): EPEVTQTPSHQVTQMGQEVILRCVPISNHLYFYWYRQILGQKVEFLVSFYNNEISEKSEIFDDQFSVERPDGSNFTLKIRSTKLEDSAMYFCASSEAFASGRASAYNEQFFGPGTRLTVL.

The chain couples TRBV5-1 to TRBJ2-1; 8 positions match TRBD2. Unmatched junction bases numbered 8, after V lost 5 bases and J lost 4 bases. Per germline, CDR1 SGHRS and CDR2 YFSETQ. The CDR3 extends over 15 amino acids. The CDR3 loop reads CASSPPGLVYNEQFF. For the CDR3, the DNA is TGCGCCAGCAGTCCACCGGGACTAGTTTACAATGAGCAGTTCTTC.